The clone carrying this T cell receptor beta chain was seen more than once but under ten times. Its specificity is not known. The study drew donors from healthy Caucasian individuals in Russia aged 6 to 90. From germline, CDR1 is KGHSH and CDR2 LQKENI. There are 14 residues in the CDR3. V lost 5 bases and J lost 4, with 15 bases in between. This entry is derived from a study of blood T cells in healthy people across ages. With a J-beta primer mix and a sample-barcoded 5' primer, a second PCR ran about 6 to 11 cycles. From the 5' RACE reads, TCRdb called clonotypes with MiXCR, one entry per CDR3 protein. The sample lists roughly 1.9 million distinct CDR3 sequences, about 39% occurring once. Whole-study findings and limits: Both naive CD4+ cell counts and diversity were greater in long-lived donors than in aged donors. Observed TCR beta diversity per million T cells went down as age went up. This fall followed a roughly linear course with age. Naive T cell percentage showed a strong correlation with the diversity of TCR beta.

This receptor was obtained from a human donor in good health. Sequencing was done on a sample of blood. The chain has TRBV18 and TRBJ2-7; possibly TRBD1 or TRBD2 for D (5 bases each). The CDR3 DNA sequence: TGTGCCAGCTCAACCACTAGAGGGGTTTACGAGCAGTACTTC. It is translated as CASSTTRGVYEQYF.